A selection of T cell receptor beta chains follows, all from one sample in a study of blood T cells in healthy people across ages. TCRdb reanalysed the 5' RACE reads using MiXCR and keeps one entry per CDR3 protein. The sample comprises 450,000 to 650,000 distinct CDR3 sequences, 20% to 30% of which are singletons, and approximately 10% rests with the top ten. This sample was shared with a second study, whose subject was T cells of mothers and their children.

Sequencing used blood. All receptors derive from a boy between 10 and 17 years old in good health. The CDR3 runs from the conserved cysteine through the conserved F or W.

V,length,J,CDR3
TRBV6-5,13,TRBJ1-2,CACTRGYLYGYTF
TRBV20-1,12,TRBJ2-3,CSANPVTDTQYF
TRBV6-4,15,TRBJ2-2,CASSDSAGGPGELFF
TRBV2,17,TRBJ2-3,CASDRDREGSRPDTQYF
TRBV7-9,14,TRBJ2-3,CASSLLANTDTQYF
TRBV7-2,15,.,CASSQGGTRTYEQYF
TRBV3-1,16,TRBJ2-5,CASSGGAGRLQETQYF
TRBV6-2/TRBV6-3,15,TRBJ2-1,CASSYGGTSSHEQFF
TRBV29-1,15,TRBJ2-7,CSVEESGGGMGEQYF
TRBV28,12,TRBJ2-7,CASKGVLYEQYF
TRBV5-1,16,TRBJ1-2,CASSFGSGRGLYGYTF
TRBV9,15,TRBJ2-3,CASSVMGRNTDTQYF
TRBV18,16,TRBJ1-5,CASSPGRPRGGQPQHF
TRBV7-8,13,TRBJ2-5,CASSFGQQETQYF
TRBV5-6,14,TRBJ2-7,CASSLAAAIYEQYF
TRBV7-2,13,.,CASSVNRGYEQYF
TRBV4-3,14,.,CASSPALGSYEQYF
TRBV30,14,TRBJ2-3,CARTRDRYTDTQYF
TRBV5-6,15,TRBJ1-5,CASSTGTGGRQPQHF
TRBV9,15,TRBJ2-5,CASSALGGREETQYF
TRBV18,15,TRBJ2-7,CASSIGPSLSYEQYF
TRBV7-2,15,.,CASSVTSGRAHEQYF
TRBV29-1,13,TRBJ2-7,CSAMDPSSYEQYF
TRBV7-2,14,TRBJ2-7,CASSSGGESFEQYF
TRBV3-1,15,TRBJ1-2,CASSQDGRTAYGYTF
TRBV7-2,16,TRBJ2-4,CASSLGPLRTKNIQYF
TRBV7-9,14,TRBJ1-2,CASSFDLGSGGYTF
TRBV6-4,12,TRBJ2-5,CASRNTSGGLYF
TRBV7-8,15,TRBJ2-2,CASSFPGQPTGELFF
TRBV2,15,TRBJ2-1,CASSSGTSFGGEQFF
TRBV28,15,TRBJ2-7,CASSIGTSGSSEQYF
TRBV4-2,16,TRBJ1-4,CASSQGVAQGFEKLFF
TRBV21-1,14,TRBJ2-5,CASNKGPREETQYF
TRBV5-1,15,TRBJ2-2,CASSTGQGGPGELFF
TRBV30,15,TRBJ2-5,CAWSPFIGGRETQYF
TRBV7-6,15,TRBJ2-7,CASSLAAGIAEEQYF
TRBV28,17,TRBJ2-5,CASSLCVGTTQQETQYF
TRBV7-8,14,TRBJ2-7,CATYPKRGMGEQYF
TRBV12-3/TRBV12-4,15,TRBJ2-3,CASSPTGVATDTQYF
TRBV2,15,TRBJ1-4,CASRPDRTFNEKLFF
TRBV2,13,TRBJ1-2,CASSATGFYGYTF
TRBV20-1,13,TRBJ1-2,CSATETPKGGYTF